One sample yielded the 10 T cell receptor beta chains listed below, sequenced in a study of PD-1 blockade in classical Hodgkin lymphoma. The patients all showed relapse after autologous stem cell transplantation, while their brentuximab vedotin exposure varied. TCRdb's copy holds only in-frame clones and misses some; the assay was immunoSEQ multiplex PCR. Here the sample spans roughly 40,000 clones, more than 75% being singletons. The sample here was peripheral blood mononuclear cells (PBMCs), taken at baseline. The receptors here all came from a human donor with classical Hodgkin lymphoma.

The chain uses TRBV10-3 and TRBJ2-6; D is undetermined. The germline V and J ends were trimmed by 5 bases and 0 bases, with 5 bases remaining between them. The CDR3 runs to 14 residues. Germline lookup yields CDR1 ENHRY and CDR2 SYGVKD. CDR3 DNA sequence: TGTGCCATCAGTACACACTCTGGGGCCAACGTCCTGACTTTC. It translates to CAISTHSGANVLTF.

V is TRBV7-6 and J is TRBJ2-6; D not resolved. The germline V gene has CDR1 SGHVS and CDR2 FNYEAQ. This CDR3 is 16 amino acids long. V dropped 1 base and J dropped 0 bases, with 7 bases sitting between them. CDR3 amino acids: CASSLVADSGANVLTF. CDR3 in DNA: TGTGCCAGCAGCTTAGTGGCAGACTCTGGGGCCAACGTCCTGACTTTC. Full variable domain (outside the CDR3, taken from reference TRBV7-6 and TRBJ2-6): GAGVSQSPRYKVTKRGQDVALRCDPISGHVSLYWYRQALGQGPEFLTYFNYEAQQDKSGLPNDRFSAERPEGSISTLTIQRTEQRDSAMYRCASSLVADSGANVLTFGAGSRLTVL.

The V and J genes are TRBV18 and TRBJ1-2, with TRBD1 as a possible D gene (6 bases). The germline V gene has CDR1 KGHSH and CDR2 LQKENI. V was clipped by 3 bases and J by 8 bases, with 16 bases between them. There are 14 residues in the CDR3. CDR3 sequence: CASSPDSRLGGYTF. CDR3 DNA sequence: TGTGCCAGCTCACCGGACAGCCGGCTAGGGGGCTACACCTTC.

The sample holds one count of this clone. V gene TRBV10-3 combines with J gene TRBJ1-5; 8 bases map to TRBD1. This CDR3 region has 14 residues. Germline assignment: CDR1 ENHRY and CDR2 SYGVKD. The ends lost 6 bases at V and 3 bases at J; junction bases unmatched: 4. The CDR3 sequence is CAISATGANQPQHF. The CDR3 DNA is TGTGCCATCAGCGCGACAGGGGCCAATCAGCCCCAGCATTTT.

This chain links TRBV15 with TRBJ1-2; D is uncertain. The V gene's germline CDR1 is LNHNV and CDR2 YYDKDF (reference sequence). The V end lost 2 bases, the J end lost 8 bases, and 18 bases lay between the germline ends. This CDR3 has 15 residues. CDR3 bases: TGTGCCACCAGCAGAAGCGAGACACCTTCGTTGGGCTACACCTTC. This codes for CATSRSETPSLGYTF.

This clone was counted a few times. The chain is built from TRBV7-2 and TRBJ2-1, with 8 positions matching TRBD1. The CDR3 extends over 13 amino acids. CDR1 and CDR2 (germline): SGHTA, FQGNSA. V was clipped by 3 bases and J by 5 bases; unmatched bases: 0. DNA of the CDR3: TGTGCCAGCAGCTTCAGGGGGCACAATGAGCAGTTCTTC. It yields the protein CASSFRGHNEQFF. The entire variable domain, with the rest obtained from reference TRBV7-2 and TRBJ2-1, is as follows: GAGVSQSPSNKVTEKGKDVELRCDPISGHTALYWYRQSLGQGLEFLIYFQGNSAPDKSGLPSDRFSAERTGGSVSTLTIQRTQQEDSAVYLCASSFRGHNEQFFGPGTRLTVL.

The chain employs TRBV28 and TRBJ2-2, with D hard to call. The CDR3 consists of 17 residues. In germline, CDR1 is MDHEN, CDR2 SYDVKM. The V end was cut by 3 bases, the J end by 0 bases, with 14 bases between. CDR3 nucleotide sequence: TGTGCCAGCAGTTTGATTGGTCTATCTGCGAACACCGGGGAGCTGTTTTTT. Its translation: CASSLIGLSANTGELFF.

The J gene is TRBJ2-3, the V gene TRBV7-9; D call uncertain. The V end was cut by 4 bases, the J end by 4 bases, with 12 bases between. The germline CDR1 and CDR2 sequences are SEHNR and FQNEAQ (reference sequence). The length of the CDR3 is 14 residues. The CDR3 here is CASSSTLRADTQYF. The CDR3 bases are TGTGCCAGCAGCTCCACGTTACGGGCAGATACGCAGTATTTT.

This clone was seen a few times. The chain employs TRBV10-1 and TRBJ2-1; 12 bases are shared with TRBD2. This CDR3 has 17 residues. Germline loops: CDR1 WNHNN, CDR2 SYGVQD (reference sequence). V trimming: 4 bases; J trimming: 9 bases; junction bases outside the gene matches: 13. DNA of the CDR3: TGCGCCAGCAGTGGTCGCCCCCGGACTAGCGGGGATAGTGAGCAGTTCTTC. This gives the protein CASSGRPRTSGDSEQFF.

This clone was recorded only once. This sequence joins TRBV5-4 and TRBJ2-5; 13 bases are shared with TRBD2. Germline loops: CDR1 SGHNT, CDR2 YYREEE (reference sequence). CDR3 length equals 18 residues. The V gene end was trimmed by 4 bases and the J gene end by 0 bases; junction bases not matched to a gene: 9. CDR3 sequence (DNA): TGTGCCAGCAGCGTGGGACTAGCGGGGAGCCCGTACCAAGAGACCCAGTACTTC. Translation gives CASSVGLAGSPYQETQYF.